Included here is one TCR beta chain sequence, with context. The data derive from a study of immune cell composition in non-small cell lung cancer. The protocol was immunoSEQ multiplex PCR, while the TCRdb copy is restricted to in-frame clones and leaves out a portion. The sample holds around 9,100 clones; 76% are singletons and the top ten take around a tenth. V was cut by 0 bases and J by 5 bases, with 12 bases left in between. The CDR3 has 14 amino acids. Germline-derived CDR1 and CDR2 are SGHRS and YFSETQ. The gene calls are TRBV5-1 and TRBJ2-7; D is perhaps TRBD1 (6 bases). This TCR derives from a human donor with non-small cell lung cancer. Sequencing was performed on lung tumor tissue. CDR3 sequence: CASSLGGQSNEQYF. In DNA, the CDR3 is TGCGCCAGCAGCTTGGGGGGACAATCCAACGAGCAGTACTTC.